The 2 T cell receptor beta chains reported below all come from one sample, sequenced in a study of cytomegalovirus exposure and HLA in healthy donors. Produced via immunoSEQ multiplex PCR; TCRdb's table is partial and in-frame only. The sample records about 110,000 clones, roughly 88% being singletons. Sequencing input: PBMCs. Receptors originate from a woman aged 18 to 35 in good health and CMV-seronegative.

The chain recombines TRBV2 with TRBJ2-7; perhaps TRBD2 as D (6 bases). This CDR3 is 15 amino acids long. Looked up from germline, CDR1 is SNHLY and CDR2 is FYNNEI. The V gene lost 7 bases and the J gene lost 0 bases, with 16 bases spanning the gap. The CDR3 DNA sequence: TGTGCCAGCACTCCGGGACTGACGAGCTCCTACGAGCAGTACTTC. Translation gives CASTPGLTSSYEQYF.

There are a few counts of this clone. The CDR3 loop is CSVVEIMNTEAFF. The CDR3 bases are TGCAGCGTTGTTGAGATCATGAACACTGAAGCTTTCTTT. The chain links TRBV29-1 to TRBJ1-1; D gene uncertain. The germline gives CDR1 SQVTM, CDR2 ANQGSEA. V lost 4 bases, J lost 0 bases, and 9 bases lay in between. The CDR3 contains 13 residues.